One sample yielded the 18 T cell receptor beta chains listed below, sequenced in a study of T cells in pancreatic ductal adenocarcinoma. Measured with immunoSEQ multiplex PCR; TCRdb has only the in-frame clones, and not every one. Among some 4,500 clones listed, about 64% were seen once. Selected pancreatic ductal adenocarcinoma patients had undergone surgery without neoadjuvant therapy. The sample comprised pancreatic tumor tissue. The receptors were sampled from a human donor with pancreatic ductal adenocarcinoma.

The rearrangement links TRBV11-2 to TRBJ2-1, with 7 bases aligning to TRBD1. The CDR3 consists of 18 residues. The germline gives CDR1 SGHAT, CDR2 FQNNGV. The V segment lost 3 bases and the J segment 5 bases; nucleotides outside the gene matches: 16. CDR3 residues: CASSFLAGPTGANNEQFF. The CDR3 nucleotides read TGTGCCAGCAGCTTTCTGGCGGGTCCCACAGGGGCAAACAATGAGCAGTTCTTC.

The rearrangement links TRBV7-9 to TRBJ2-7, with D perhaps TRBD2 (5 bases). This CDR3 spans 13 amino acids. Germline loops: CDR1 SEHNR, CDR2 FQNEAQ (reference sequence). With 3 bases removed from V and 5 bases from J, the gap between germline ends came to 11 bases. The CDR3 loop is CASSLDSLHEQYF. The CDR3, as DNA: TGTGCCAGCAGCTTGGACTCCCTACACGAGCAGTACTTC.

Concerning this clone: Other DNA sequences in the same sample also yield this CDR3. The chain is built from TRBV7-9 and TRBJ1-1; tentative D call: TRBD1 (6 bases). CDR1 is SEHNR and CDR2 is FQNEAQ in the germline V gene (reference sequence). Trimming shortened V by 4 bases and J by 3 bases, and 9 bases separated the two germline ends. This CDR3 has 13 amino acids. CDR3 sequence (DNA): TGTGCCAGCAGCTCTCAGGGGTACACTGAAGCTTTCTTT. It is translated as CASSSQGYTEAFF.

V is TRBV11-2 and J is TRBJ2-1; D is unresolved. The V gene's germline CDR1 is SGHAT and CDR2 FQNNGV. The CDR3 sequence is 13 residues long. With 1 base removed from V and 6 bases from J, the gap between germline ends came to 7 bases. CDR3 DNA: TGTGCCAGCAGCTTAGTTCGCGGCAATGAGCAGTTCTTC. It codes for CASSLVRGNEQFF.

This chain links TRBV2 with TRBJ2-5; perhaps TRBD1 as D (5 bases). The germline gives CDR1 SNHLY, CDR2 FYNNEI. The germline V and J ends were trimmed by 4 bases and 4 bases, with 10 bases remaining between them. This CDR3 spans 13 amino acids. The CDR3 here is CASSARGGETQYF. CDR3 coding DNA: TGTGCCAGCAGTGCAAGGGGCGGAGAGACCCAGTACTTC.

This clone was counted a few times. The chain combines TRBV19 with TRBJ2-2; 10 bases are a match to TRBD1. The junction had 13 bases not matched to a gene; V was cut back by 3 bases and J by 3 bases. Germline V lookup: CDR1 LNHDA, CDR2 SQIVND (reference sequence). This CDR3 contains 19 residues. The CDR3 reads CASSIFPLVDRGHTGELFF. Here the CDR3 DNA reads TGTGCCAGTAGTATTTTTCCTTTAGTCGACAGGGGGCACACCGGGGAGCTGTTTTTT.

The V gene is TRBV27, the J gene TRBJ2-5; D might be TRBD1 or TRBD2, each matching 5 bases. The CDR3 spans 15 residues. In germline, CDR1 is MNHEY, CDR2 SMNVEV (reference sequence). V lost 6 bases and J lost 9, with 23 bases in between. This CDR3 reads CASRPRAALLGAQYF. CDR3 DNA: TGTGCCAGCAGACCCAGGGCGGCCCTCTTGGGGGCCCAGTACTTC.

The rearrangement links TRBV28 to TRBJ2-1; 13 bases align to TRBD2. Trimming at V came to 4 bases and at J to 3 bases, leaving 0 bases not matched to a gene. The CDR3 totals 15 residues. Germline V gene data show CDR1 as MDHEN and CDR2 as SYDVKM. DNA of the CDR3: TGTGCCAGCAGTTGGACTAGCGGGAGCTACAATGAGCAGTTCTTC. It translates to CASSWTSGSYNEQFF.

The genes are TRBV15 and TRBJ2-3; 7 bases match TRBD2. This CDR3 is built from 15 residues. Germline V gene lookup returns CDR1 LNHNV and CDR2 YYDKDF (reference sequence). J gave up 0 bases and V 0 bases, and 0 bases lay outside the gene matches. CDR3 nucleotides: TGTGCCACCAGCAGAGATAGCGGGAGCACAGATACGCAGTATTTT. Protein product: CATSRDSGSTDTQYF.

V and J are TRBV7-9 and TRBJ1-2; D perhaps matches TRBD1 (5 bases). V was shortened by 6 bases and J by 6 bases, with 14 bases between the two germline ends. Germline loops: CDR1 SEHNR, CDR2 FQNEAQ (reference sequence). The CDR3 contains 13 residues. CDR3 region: CASSLTGPHGYTF. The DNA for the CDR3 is TGTGCCAGCAGTTTAACGGGACCCCATGGCTACACCTTC.

CDR3 in DNA: TGCGCCAGCAGCTTTTTAATGGGCTCCGGCACAGATACGCAGTATTTT. It translates to CASSFLMGSGTDTQYF. The chain joins TRBV5-1 to TRBJ2-3; D is ambiguous. The CDR3 runs 16 residues. Germline V lookup: CDR1 SGHRS, CDR2 YFSETQ. Deletions cut 2 bases from V and 1 base from J, with 14 bases between.

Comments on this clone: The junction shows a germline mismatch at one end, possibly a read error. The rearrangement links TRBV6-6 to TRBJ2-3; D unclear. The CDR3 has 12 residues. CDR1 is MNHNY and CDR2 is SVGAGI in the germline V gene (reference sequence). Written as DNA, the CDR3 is TGTGCCAGCAGTAAATTCCACAGATACGCAGTATTT. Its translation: CASSKFHRYAVF.

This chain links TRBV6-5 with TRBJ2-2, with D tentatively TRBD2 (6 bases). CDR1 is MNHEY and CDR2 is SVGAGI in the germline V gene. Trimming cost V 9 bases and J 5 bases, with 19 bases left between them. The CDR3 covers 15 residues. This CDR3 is CASTKGEAETGELFF. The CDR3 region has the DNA TGTGCCAGTACTAAAGGGGAGGCGGAGACCGGGGAGCTGTTTTTT.

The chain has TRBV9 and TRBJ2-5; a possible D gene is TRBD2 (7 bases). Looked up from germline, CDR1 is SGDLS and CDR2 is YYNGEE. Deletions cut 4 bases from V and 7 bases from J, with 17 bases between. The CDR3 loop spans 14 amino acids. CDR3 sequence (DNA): TGTGCCAGCAGCCCCGGCCGGGGGGCCTCGACCCAGTACTTC. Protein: CASSPGRGASTQYF. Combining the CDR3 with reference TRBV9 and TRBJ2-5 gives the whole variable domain DSGVTQTPKHLITATGQRVTLRCSPRSGDLSVYWYQQSLDQGLQFLIQYYNGEERAKGNILERFSAQQFPDLHSELNLSSLELGDSALYFCASSPGRGASTQYFGPGTRLLVL.

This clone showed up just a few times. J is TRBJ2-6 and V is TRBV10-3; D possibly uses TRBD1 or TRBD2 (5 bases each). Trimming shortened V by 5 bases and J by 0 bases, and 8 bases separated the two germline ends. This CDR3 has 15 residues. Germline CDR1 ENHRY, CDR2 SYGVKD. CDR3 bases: TGTGCCATCAGTCCCGGGGCCTCTGGGGCCAACGTCCTGACTTTC. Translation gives CAISPGASGANVLTF.

This chain's CDR3 is CASSLSQGYTEAFF. The CDR3, as DNA: TGTGCCAGCAGCTTATCACAGGGGTACACTGAAGCTTTCTTT. The chain has TRBV7-9 and TRBJ1-1; 7 bases align to TRBD1. CDR1 SEHNR and CDR2 FQNEAQ come from the germline V gene (reference sequence). The V segment lost 2 bases and the J segment 3 bases; nucleotides outside the gene matches: 3. CDR3 length equals 14 residues.

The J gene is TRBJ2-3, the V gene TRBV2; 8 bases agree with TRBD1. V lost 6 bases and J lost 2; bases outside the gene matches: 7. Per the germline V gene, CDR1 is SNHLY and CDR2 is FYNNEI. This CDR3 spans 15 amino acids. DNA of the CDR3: TGTGCCAGCAGACCACAGGGGGACCTCACAGATACGCAGTATTTT. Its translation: CASRPQGDLTDTQYF.

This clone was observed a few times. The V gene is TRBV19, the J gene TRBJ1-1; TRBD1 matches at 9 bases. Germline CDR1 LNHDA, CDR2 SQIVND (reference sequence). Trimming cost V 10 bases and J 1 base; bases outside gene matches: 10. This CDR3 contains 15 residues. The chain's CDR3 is CATWRPGQGNTEAFF. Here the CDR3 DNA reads TGTGCCACCTGGAGGCCGGGACAGGGGAACACTGAAGCTTTCTTT.